This entry features one T cell receptor beta chain sequence. CD45RO-negative, CCR7-positively selected cells formed the naive CD8 fraction, excluding terminally differentiated effector memory CD45RA+ cells. The sample belongs to a study of shared clonotypes between healthy human individuals. CDR3 length: 15 residues. CDR1 is MNHNS and CDR2 is SASEGT in the germline V gene. The ends were cut back, 2 bases at V and 1 base at J, with 12 bases in the middle. The run depth of the assay was deep. Produced via immunoSEQ multiplex PCR; TCRdb's table is partial and in-frame only. This sample has around 560,000 clones, with 85% to 95% found just once.

The chain is built from TRBV6-1 and TRBJ2-7; D is undetermined. The specimen was naive CD8+ T cells sorted from blood. The TCR was taken from a woman in her thirties in good health. CDR3 nucleotides: TGTGCCAGCAGTGAATGGCAGGCCACTTCCTACGAGCAGTACTTC. It is translated as CASSEWQATSYEQYF.